The rows below give T cell receptor beta chains drawn from one sample of a study of patients and donors after allogeneic stem cell transplantation. From the RT-PCR reads, TCRdb called clonotypes with MiXCR, one entry per CDR3 protein. The profile shows about 200,000 distinct CDR3 sequences, about 37% of them singletons. Sequenced sample: blood, either unsorted or a sorted T cell fraction (not recorded which). These receptors originate from a human donor who was either an allogeneic HSCT recipient or a stem cell or donor lymphocyte infusion donor (not recorded which). It is not recorded whose cells these are; they may come from a transplant donor. The CDR3 runs from the conserved cysteine through the conserved F or W. Each record gives: D gene, clone size, V gene, J gene, CDR3 DNA, CDR3 protein. A D gene is named only where the DNA matches it firmly. Clone size is given for some rows only: seen once, a few or many times, or a class if the clone is expanded.

>TRBD1|few|TRBV9|TRBJ1-2
TGTGCCAGCAACCTCGACAGGGACAAACCTGACTATGGCTACACCTTC
CASNLDRDKPDYGYTF
>NA|NA|TRBV7-3|TRBJ2-1
TGTGCCAGCAGCTTATTCGGGGGTCCGGGCAATGAGCAGTTCTTC
CASSLFGGPGNEQFF
>NA|NA|TRBV5-5|TRBJ1-3
TGTGCCAGCAGCCTGCCGGGACAAACCACTGGAAACACCATATATTTT
CASSLPGQTTGNTIYF
>NA|NA|TRBV20-1|TRBJ1-1
TGCAGTGCTAGCAGTGTCAGGATGAACACCGAAGCTTTCTTT
CSASSVRMNTEAFF
>NA|few|TRBV14|TRBJ1-3
TGTGCCAGCAGCCAAGTGAGGAGCTCTGGAAACACCATATATTTT
CASSQVRSSGNTIYF
>NA|NA|TRBV3-1|TRBJ1-1
TGTGCCAGCAGCCTTACCGGACGGACGGACACTGAAGCTTTCTTT
CASSLTGRTDTEAFF
>NA|NA|TRBV10-3|TRBJ2-3
TGTGCCATCATCAGGGGATCGTTCCGCACAGATACGCAGTATTTT
CAIIRGSFRTDTQYF
>TRBD1|NA|TRBV10-3|TRBJ2-7
TGTGCAATCACCCGAGGAACGGACAGGGGTTACGAGCAGTACTTC
CAITRGTDRGYEQYF
>NA|few|TRBV15|TRBJ1-3
TGTGCCACCAGCGCCGAACCGGGAAACACCATATATTTT
CATSAEPGNTIYF
>TRBD2|few|TRBV10-3|TRBJ2-5
TGTGCCATACGTAGCGGGGGTAAACTACAAGAGACCCAGTACTTC
CAIRSGGKLQETQYF
>TRBD1|NA|TRBV29-1|TRBJ2-7
TGCAGCGTTGCTTGGACAGGGGTCTCCGAGCAGTACTTC
CSVAWTGVSEQYF
>NA|NA|TRBV6-5|TRBJ2-5
TGTGCCAGCAGCATTCACAGGCTAGAGACCCAGTACTTC
CASSIHRLETQYF
>NA|NA|TRBV6-6|TRBJ1-1
TGTGCCAGCAGGCTAACAGTAAGCACTGAAGCTTTCTTT
CASRLTVSTEAFF
>NA|NA|TRBV5-4|TRBJ2-1
TGTGCCAGCAGCTTGATCGGGGCCAATGAGCAGTTCTTC
CASSLIGANEQFF
>TRBD2|NA|TRBV7-9|TRBJ2-1
TGTGCCAGCAGCCCAAAGGCGGGGGGTGAGCAGTTCTTC
CASSPKAGGEQFF
>NA|NA|TRBV9|TRBJ1-1
TGTGCCAGCAGCGTAGGGGTGGAGATGAACACTGAAGCTTTCTTT
CASSVGVEMNTEAFF
>NA|NA|TRBV4-1|TRBJ1-1
TGCGCCAGCAGCCAAGGGGAGAGAGGAACTGAAGCTTTCTTT
CASSQGERGTEAFF
>TRBD1|NA|TRBV7-9|TRBJ2-1
TGTGCCAGCAGCCTCCAAGGGACAGGTACCCCCAGCAATCAGTTCTTC
CASSLQGTGTPSNQFF
>NA|NA|TRBV5-1|TRBJ1-2
TGCGCCAGCAGCGTCCCAGGGGATGGCTACACCTTC
CASSVPGDGYTF
>NA|NA|TRBV7-6|TRBJ1-5
TGTGCCAGCAGCTTGGCCGGAGGGGATCAGCCCCAGCATTTT
CASSLAGGDQPQHF
>NA|NA|TRBV2|TRBJ1-5
TGTGCCAGCAGTGAAGGACAGTTGGGCAATCAGCCCCAGCATTTT
CASSEGQLGNQPQHF
>TRBD1|NA|TRBV29-1|TRBJ2-5
TGCAGCGTTTCCGGGACAGTTCGGTTAGAGACCCAGTACTTC
CSVSGTVRLETQYF
>NA|NA|TRBV4-2|TRBJ2-7
TGTGCCAGCAGCCAAGATACAGATACCTACGAGCAGTACTTC
CASSQDTDTYEQYF
>TRBD2|NA|TRBV28|TRBJ2-7
TGTGCCAGCAGCTGGGGGACTAGCGGATCCTACGAGCAGTACTTC
CASSWGTSGSYEQYF
>NA|few|TRBV12-3/TRBV12-4|TRBJ1-1
TGTGCCAGCAGTTTTACCCCAGGAATGAACACTGAAGCTTTCTTT
CASSFTPGMNTEAFF
>TRBD2|NA|TRBV4-1|TRBJ2-1
TGCGCCAGCTCTAGCGGGGCCACGAAGGAGCAGTTCTTC
CASSSGATKEQFF
>NA|NA|TRBV12-3/TRBV12-4|TRBJ1-5
TGTGCCAGCAGTTTTTCCAGCTCCCAGCATTTT
CASSFSSSQHF
>NA|NA|TRBV18|TRBJ1-1
TGTGCCAGCTCACCACCTGTGGGACGGATTATGAACACTGAAGCTTTCTTT
CASSPPVGRIMNTEAFF
>NA|few|TRBV21-1|TRBJ1-2
TGTGCCAGCAGCAAACCAGAGACCTATGGCTACACCTTC
CASSKPETYGYTF
>NA|NA|TRBV4-2|TRBJ1-2
TGTGCCAGCAGCCAAGATCCCCGACAGATCTATGGCTACACCTTC
CASSQDPRQIYGYTF
>NA|few|TRBV15|TRBJ1-4
TGTGCCACCAGCCCTGGAGGGGTCTTCGTTGAAAAACTGTTTTTT
CATSPGGVFVEKLFF
>NA|NA|TRBV12-3/TRBV12-4|TRBJ1-5
TGTGCCAGCAGTTTTGGGCAGGGCATTAATCAGCCCCAGCATTTT
CASSFGQGINQPQHF
>TRBD1|many|TRBV5-1|TRBJ1-1
TGTGCCAGCAGGGGACAGATGAACACTGAAGCTTTCTTT
CASRGQMNTEAFF
>NA|NA|TRBV12-3/TRBV12-4|TRBJ1-4
TGTGCCAGCAGTTTAGGGACCAAGGGGGAAAAACTGTTTTTT
CASSLGTKGEKLFF
>NA|NA|TRBV12-3/TRBV12-4|TRBJ2-3
TGTGCCAGCAGTTTGTTGTTGGAAGATACGCAGTATTTT
CASSLLLEDTQYF
>TRBD1|NA|TRBV6-2/TRBV6-3|TRBJ1-1
TGTGCCAGCAGTTACCAGACAGGGCGTGAAGCTTTCTTT
CASSYQTGREAFF
>TRBD1|NA|TRBV4-1|TRBJ1-1
TGCGCCAGCAGCCAAGGGGACAGGGATGGGACTGAAGCTTTCTTT
CASSQGDRDGTEAFF
>TRBD1|NA|TRBV5-1|TRBJ2-7
TGCGCCAGCAGCACCCGACAGGGGGCCTACGAGCAGTACTTC
CASSTRQGAYEQYF
>NA|many|TRBV12-3/TRBV12-4|TRBJ1-1
TGTGCCAGCAGTTTGGGGGGGGAAGCTTTCTTT
CASSLGGEAFF
>NA|few|TRBV5-1|TRBJ1-1
TGCGCCAGCAGCTTGGTAACCGGGACCCAAGCTTTCTTT
CASSLVTGTQAFF
>NA|many|TRBV4-3|TRBJ1-3
TGCGCCAGCAGCCAGAGCCGGAGGGGTTCTGGAAACACCATATATTTT
CASSQSRRGSGNTIYF
>NA|NA|TRBV20-1|TRBJ1-1
TGCAGTGCTAGTGGCGGAAGGACCTCCTCGTGGAACACTGAAGCTTTCTTT
CSASGGRTSSWNTEAFF
>NA|NA|TRBV28|TRBJ2-3
TGTGCCAGCAGAGAGCCGGACTCCAGGGATACGCAGTATTTT
CASREPDSRDTQYF
>NA|NA|TRBV7-9|TRBJ1-6
TGTGCCAGCAGCCGAACATCAGCACTAAATAATTCACCCCTCCACTTT
CASSRTSALNNSPLHF
>NA|NA|TRBV7-9|TRBJ1-2
TGTGCCAGCAGCCAGGTCCCGGGCCGCGGCTATGGCTACACCTTC
CASSQVPGRGYGYTF
>NA|NA|TRBV6-5|TRBJ1-5
TGTGCCAGCAGAGTCGAGTACAATCAGCCCCAGCATTTT
CASRVEYNQPQHF
>NA|few|TRBV15|TRBJ1-2
TGTGCCACCAGCAGAGACACCTCGGGGGCCAGCTACACCTTC
CATSRDTSGASYTF
>TRBD1|NA|TRBV5-1|TRBJ1-1
TGCGCCAGCAGCTCCAGCCCGGACAGGGACACTGAAGCTTTCTTT
CASSSSPDRDTEAFF
>NA|NA|TRBV4-3|TRBJ2-2
TGCGCCAGCAGCCGCATACTAGTGAACACCGGGGAGCTGTTTTTT
CASSRILVNTGELFF
>NA|few|TRBV3-1|TRBJ1-1
TGTGCCAGCAGCCACACGGGGACGAACACTGAAGCTTTCTTT
CASSHTGTNTEAFF
>NA|NA|TRBV2|TRBJ2-4
TGTGCCAGCGTCAGCGTCGGGGCCAAAAACATTCAGTACTTC
CASVSVGAKNIQYF
>NA|NA|TRBV27|TRBJ2-3
TGTGCCAGCAGTTTTCCGCAGGGTACGCAGTATTTT
CASSFPQGTQYF
>NA|many|TRBV20-1|TRBJ1-6
TGCAGTGCTAGAAAGACCGGAGGCTCCTATAATTCACCCCTCCACTTT
CSARKTGGSYNSPLHF
>NA|NA|TRBV5-1|TRBJ1-2
TGCGCCAGCAGCTTGGAGTCGACAGACTATGGCTACACCTTC
CASSLESTDYGYTF
>NA|NA|TRBV6-5|TRBJ1-1
TGTGCCAGCAGTTACTGGGGGAACACTGAAGCTTTCTTT
CASSYWGNTEAFF
>TRBD1|few|TRBV20-1|TRBJ1-2
TGCAGTGCTGGACAGGGTGATAAAGGCTACACCTTC
CSAGQGDKGYTF
>NA|NA|TRBV4-1|TRBJ1-3
TGCGCCAGCAGCCAAGAGGGGAGCTCTGGAAACACCATATATTTT
CASSQEGSSGNTIYF
>NA|NA|TRBV3-1|TRBJ1-5
TGTGCCAGCAGCCAAGAGGGTTCGGGGCAGCCCCAGCATTTT
CASSQEGSGQPQHF
>TRBD1|NA|TRBV12-3/TRBV12-4|TRBJ1-2
TGTGCCAGCAGCCAGGGGGCTTCTGGCCACACCTTC
CASSQGASGHTF